This passage covers 18 T cell receptor beta chains from one sample sequenced in a study of shared clonotypes between healthy human individuals. Sequencing was performed with immunoSEQ multiplex PCR; in TCRdb, only in-frame clones are kept and a portion is missing. The data hold 2 million to 2.5 million clones, with 93% observed a single time. Sequencing used naive CD4+ T cells from PBMCs. Subset here: CD45RA+ positively selected. The receptors here all came from a young man in good health. Some clones in this sample may be carry-over from other donors' samples.

The chain combines TRBV2 with TRBJ2-1, with a tentative D call TRBD2 (5 bases). Trimming removed 7 bases at V and 8 bases at J, with 15 bases between. This CDR3 is 13 amino acids long. Germline V gene data show CDR1 as SNHLY and CDR2 as FYNNEI. The CDR3 loop reads CASTLEVVDEQFF. CDR3 coding DNA: TGTGCCAGCACATTGGAGGTAGTCGATGAGCAGTTCTTC.

The chain employs TRBV7-2 and TRBJ1-6, with no clear D. Trimming took off 1 base at V and 15 bases at J, with 13 bases between the two ends. The CDR3 runs to 13 residues. Germline V gene lookup returns CDR1 SGHTA and CDR2 FQGNSA. CDR3 sequence reads: CASSLEFGELLHF. CDR3 DNA: TGTGCCAGCAGCTTAGAGTTTGGTGAACTCCTCCACTTT.

This clone was seen once. V gene TRBV14 combines with J gene TRBJ2-6; D is unresolved. The germline CDR1 and CDR2 sequences are SGHDN and FVKESK. This CDR3 spans 13 amino acids. Trimming cost V 3 bases and J 2 bases, with 2 bases left between them. CDR3 coding DNA: TGTGCCAGCAGCCAGACTGGGGCCAACGTCCTGACTTTC. Amino acids: CASSQTGANVLTF.

V gene TRBV28 combines with J gene TRBJ2-7; D remains ambiguous. The V gene lost 7 bases and the J gene lost 0 bases, with 10 bases spanning the gap. The CDR3 runs 13 residues. Germline V gene sequence: CDR1 MDHEN, CDR2 SYDVKM. The CDR3 protein is CASKGPYSYEQYF. In nucleotides, the CDR3 is TGTGCCAGCAAAGGCCCCTACTCCTACGAGCAGTACTTC.

The chain is built from TRBV11-2 and TRBJ1-4; the D is unclear. Germline V gives CDR1 SGHAT, CDR2 FQNNGV. The CDR3 runs to 12 residues. The V end lost 1 base, the J end lost 8 bases, and 5 bases lay between the germline ends. In nucleotides, the CDR3 is TGTGCCAGCAGCTTAGCATCCGAAAAACTGTTTTTT. Its protein is CASSLASEKLFF.

This chain joins TRBV23-1 and TRBJ1-4; 7 bases align to TRBD1. TRBV23-1 carries the ORF label, with uncertain function. This CDR3 has 15 residues. The V gene end was trimmed by 1 base and the J gene end by 7 bases; junction bases not matched to a gene: 6. CDR3 residues: CASSQWGQLGEKLFF. DNA for the CDR3: TGCGCCAGCAGTCAATGGGGACAGTTAGGTGAAAAACTGTTTTTT.

The chain employs TRBV9 and TRBJ2-5; 8 nucleotides agree with TRBD1. The CDR3 has 14 residues. Per germline, CDR1 SGDLS and CDR2 YYNGEE. V gave up 3 bases and J gave up 3 bases; unmatched junction bases: 4. The CDR3 DNA sequence: TGTGCCAGCAGCGCCAGGGGGCCCGAAGAGACCCAGTACTTC. This encodes CASSARGPEETQYF.

This clone was seen only once. This chain uses TRBV5-1 with TRBJ1-5, with 10 bases fitting TRBD1. The CDR3 covers 19 residues. Germline CDR1 is SGHRS and CDR2 is YFSETQ. V shed 0 bases and J 1 base; nucleotides not matched to a gene: 10. CDR3 in DNA: TGCGCCAGCAGCTTGGTGGGACAGGGGCCCAAGAACAGCAATCAGCCCCAGCATTTT. Its protein product is CASSLVGQGPKNSNQPQHF.

This chain connects TRBV10-1 to TRBJ2-3, with TRBD1 identical over 8 bases. V lost 6 bases to trimming and J lost 3 bases; unmatched junction nucleotides: 8. The CDR3 is made up of 15 amino acids. CDR1 is WNHNN, CDR2 SYGVQD, per germline (reference sequence). The CDR3 DNA reads as TGCGCCAGCAGCGACAGGGGAGTTGGTACAGATACGCAGTATTTT. Translation gives CASSDRGVGTDTQYF.

J is TRBJ1-1 and V is TRBV7-9; D may be TRBD1 (6 bases). The CDR3 spans 17 residues. V shed 1 base and J shed 1 base, with 16 bases lying between them. Germline V lookup: CDR1 SEHNR, CDR2 FQNEAQ (reference sequence). CDR3 sequence: CASSLVIGGTGNTEAFF. CDR3 DNA: TGTGCCAGCAGCTTAGTAATAGGGGGGACGGGGAACACTGAAGCTTTCTTT.

Details on this clone: Other DNA sequences in this specimen translate into the identical CDR3. The V call is TRBV5-1, the J call TRBJ1-1, with D unclear. Trimming cost V 0 bases and J 2 bases, with 5 bases left between them. CDR3 size: 13 residues. The germline V gene encodes CDR1 SGHRS and CDR2 YFSETQ. CDR3 sequence: CASSLVINTEAFF. CDR3 sequence (DNA): TGCGCCAGCAGCTTGGTTATAAACACTGAAGCTTTCTTT.

The chain uses TRBV5-6 and TRBJ2-3, with D possibly TRBD1 on 6 matching bases. Trimming stripped 4 bases from V and 6 bases from J, with 15 bases between. The V gene's germline CDR1 is SGHDT and CDR2 YYEEEE. There are 14 residues in the CDR3. The CDR3 DNA is TGTGCCAGCAGCGTCAGGGGAGCAGTGGATACGCAGTATTTT. This codes for CASSVRGAVDTQYF.

V is TRBV4-1 and J is TRBJ1-6, with D possibly TRBD1 on 6 matching bases. Germline CDR1 reads MGHRA; CDR2 reads YSYEKL. CDR3 length equals 17 residues. Deletions cut 0 bases from V and 3 bases from J, with 12 bases between. The CDR3 DNA is TGCGCCAGCAGCCAAGATGAGGGGACACTCTATAATTCACCCCTCCACTTT. Residues: CASSQDEGTLYNSPLHF.

The chain is built from TRBV28 and TRBJ1-5; D unresolved. CDR1 MDHEN and CDR2 SYDVKM come from the germline V gene. This CDR3 has 10 amino acids. Trimming shortened V by 8 bases and J by 5 bases, and 4 bases separated the two germline ends. In DNA form, the CDR3 reads TGTGCCAGCGGGTATCAGCCCCAGCATTTT. Its translation: CASGYQPQHF.

This clone has a single count. The genes are TRBV7-3 and TRBJ2-1; 10 nucleotides match TRBD2. The CDR3 is 17 amino acids. V lost 4 bases and J lost 4; bases outside the gene matches: 10. The germline V gene encodes CDR1 SGHTA and CDR2 FQGTGA. This chain's CDR3 is CASSSTSLAGFYNEQFF. Here the CDR3 DNA reads TGTGCCAGCAGCTCCACGTCACTAGCGGGATTTTACAATGAGCAGTTCTTC.

This chain uses TRBV7-2 with TRBJ2-7, with TRBD1 identical over 7 bases. The CDR3 consists of 15 residues. The junction had 8 bases not matched to a gene; V was cut back by 1 base and J by 5 bases. Germline V CDR1 and CDR2: SGHTA, FQGNSA. The CDR3 nucleotides read TGTGCCAGCAGCTTAGTCCCAGGGGGAACAAACGAGCAGTACTTC. The encoded protein is CASSLVPGGTNEQYF.

The chain recombines TRBV7-3 with TRBJ2-1; maybe TRBD2 (6 bases). There are 16 residues in the CDR3. Germline CDR1 SGHTA, CDR2 FQGTGA. Deletions cut 3 bases from V and 0 bases from J, with 12 bases between. CDR3 residues: CASSFGGAGSYNEQFF. CDR3 sequence (DNA): TGTGCCAGCAGCTTTGGCGGGGCTGGCTCCTACAATGAGCAGTTCTTC.

J is TRBJ1-2 and V is TRBV18; D is ambiguous. The length of the CDR3 is 13 residues. Germline V gene sequence: CDR1 KGHSH, CDR2 LQKENI. V dropped 2 bases and J dropped 4 bases, with 8 bases sitting between them. The CDR3 protein is CASSPSGVYGYTF. The DNA of the CDR3 is TGTGCCAGCTCACCAAGCGGGGTCTATGGCTACACCTTC. Variable domain in full (rest from reference TRBV18 and TRBJ1-2): NAGVMQNPRHLVRRRGQEARLRCSPMKGHSHVYWYRQLPEEGLKFMVYLQKENIIDESGMPKERFSAEFPKEGPSILRIQQVVRGDSAAYFCASSPSGVYGYTFGSGTRLTVV.